One sample yielded the 27 T cell receptor beta chains listed below, sequenced in a study of cytomegalovirus exposure and HLA in healthy donors. PCR was performed using 60 Vbeta and 13 Jbeta primers. Sequencing used immunoSEQ multiplex PCR; TCRdb keeps in-frame clones, though not all of them. The table has 150,000 or so clones, around 83% seen once. Sequences were obtained from PBMCs. These receptors all stem from a woman aged 18-35 years in good health and CMV-seronegative.

The J gene is TRBJ2-1, the V gene TRBV7-9; D not resolved. Germline V gene sequence: CDR1 SEHNR, CDR2 FQNEAQ (reference sequence). The ends were cut back, 0 bases at V and 13 bases at J, with 7 bases in the middle. This CDR3 is built from 11 residues. As DNA, the CDR3 is TGTGCCAGCAGCTTAGCGCGATCCCAGTTCTTC. Its translation: CASSLARSQFF.

The V call is TRBV28, the J call TRBJ2-5; D may be TRBD2 (5 bases). Germline V gene data show CDR1 as MDHEN and CDR2 as SYDVKM. V was trimmed by 3 bases and J by 9 bases, leaving 8 bases between them. This CDR3 has 11 residues. CDR3 region: CASSFMGAQYF. CDR3 DNA sequence: TGTGCCAGCAGTTTCATGGGAGCCCAGTACTTC.

The chain joins TRBV27 to TRBJ1-1, with D perhaps matching TRBD1 (6 bases). The CDR3 sequence is 15 residues long. Per germline, CDR1 MNHEY and CDR2 SMNVEV (reference sequence). Trimming shortened V by 2 bases and J by 4 bases, and 14 bases separated the two germline ends. CDR3 sequence reads: CASSLGRGLGTEAFF. CDR3 bases: TGTGCCAGCAGTTTAGGGAGGGGGTTGGGCACTGAAGCTTTCTTT.

The genes are TRBV29-1 and TRBJ1-2, with D perhaps TRBD1 (5 bases). Germline values: CDR1 SQVTM, CDR2 ANQGSEA. The CDR3 has 14 residues. V was cut by 6 bases and J by 0 bases, with 14 bases left in between. CDR3: CSVAGGGANYGYTF. For the CDR3, the DNA is TGCAGCGTCGCCGGGGGGGGAGCTAACTATGGCTACACCTTC.

This rearrangement joins TRBV29-1 to TRBJ2-7, with TRBD2 as a possible D gene (5 bases). V gave up 1 base and J gave up 5 bases, with 6 bases separating them. This CDR3 comprises 11 residues. The germline V gene has CDR1 SQVTM and CDR2 ANQGSEA. As DNA, the CDR3 is TGCAGCGTTGAAGGGCGGGACGAGCAGTACTTC. Protein: CSVEGRDEQYF.

The J gene is TRBJ1-4, the V gene TRBV28, with 7 bases matching TRBD1. CDR3 length equals 14 residues. Trimming at V came to 8 bases and at J to 3 bases, leaving 6 bases not matched to a gene. Germline-derived CDR1 and CDR2 are MDHEN and SYDVKM. The CDR3 DNA reads as TGTGCCAGCGGAACAGGGGAGCCTAATGAAAAACTGTTTTTT. This gives the protein CASGTGEPNEKLFF.

The rearrangement links TRBV19 to TRBJ2-7; D ambiguous. CDR3 size: 16 residues. Germline CDR1 and CDR2: LNHDA and SQIVND (reference sequence). Trimming pared 6 bases from V and 2 bases from J, leaving 20 bases between. CDR3 DNA: TGTGCCAGTAGAGAAGTGGGTGGAAGAGCGCCCTACGAGCAGTACTTC. It yields the protein CASREVGGRAPYEQYF.

This clone was found once. The chain employs TRBV4-2 and TRBJ2-3, with TRBD1 matching over 8 bases. Looked up from germline, CDR1 is LGHNA and CDR2 is YNFKEQ. There are 16 residues in the CDR3. With 2 bases clipped from V and 3 bases from J, the junction kept 7 bases outside the gene matches. CDR3 sequence reads: CASSQTGQGMTDTQYF. As DNA, the CDR3 is TGTGCCAGCAGCCAAACAGGACAGGGAATGACAGATACGCAGTATTTT.

In this sample, this clone turned up once. This chain links TRBV15 with TRBJ1-5; D is uncertain. Germline lookup yields CDR1 LNHNV and CDR2 YYDKDF (reference sequence). The CDR3 is 16 amino acids. V lost 1 base to trimming and J lost 0 bases, with 10 bases between them. The CDR3 loop is CATSRGQSYSNQPQHF. The CDR3 region has the DNA TGTGCCACCAGCAGAGGCCAGTCGTATAGCAATCAGCCCCAGCATTTT.

The V gene is TRBV29-1, the J gene TRBJ1-1; no definite D call. Deletions cut 7 bases from V and 0 bases from J, with 15 bases between. Germline V gives CDR1 SQVTM, CDR2 ANQGSEA. This CDR3 is built from 14 residues. CDR3 bases: TGCAGCGCCCACAGAGACATGATGAACACTGAAGCTTTCTTT. Its translation: CSAHRDMMNTEAFF.

The chain joins TRBV28 to TRBJ2-3, with D perhaps TRBD1 (6 bases). The CDR3 totals 14 residues. V dropped 7 bases and J dropped 2 bases, with 13 bases sitting between them. CDR1 and CDR2 from the germline V gene are MDHEN and SYDVKM. Here the CDR3 reads CASNIRGITDTQYF. As DNA, the CDR3 is TGTGCCAGCAACATCAGGGGTATCACAGATACGCAGTATTTT.

Written as DNA, the CDR3 is TGTGCCAGCAGCGTAAGGTCGGACAGACGAAACACCGGGGAGCTGTTTTTT. Its translation is CASSVRSDRRNTGELFF. The rearrangement links TRBV9 to TRBJ2-2; tentatively, D is TRBD1 (6 bases). Per the germline V gene, CDR1 is SGDLS and CDR2 is YYNGEE. Trimming took off 1 base at V and 2 bases at J, with 15 bases between the two ends. This CDR3 has 17 amino acids. Together with reference TRBV9 and TRBJ2-2, the CDR3 gives the full variable domain: DSGVTQTPKHLITATGQRVTLRCSPRSGDLSVYWYQQSLDQGLQFLIQYYNGEERAKGNILERFSAQQFPDLHSELNLSSLELGDSALYFCASSVRSDRRNTGELFFGEGSRLTVL.

This clone has just one count. The rearrangement joins TRBV29-1 to TRBJ2-7, with D perhaps matching TRBD1 (6 bases). V was cut by 5 bases and J by 0 bases, with 17 bases left in between. CDR1 is SQVTM, CDR2 ANQGSEA, per germline. The CDR3 is made up of 15 amino acids. The CDR3 sequence is CSVFFSTGNSYEQYF. CDR3 sequence (DNA): TGCAGCGTTTTTTTCTCTACAGGGAACTCCTACGAGCAGTACTTC.

The gene calls are TRBV5-4 and TRBJ2-5, with 11 positions matching TRBD2. The germline V gene encodes CDR1 SGHNT and CDR2 YYREEE (reference sequence). After removal of 3 bases from V and 12 bases from J, the junction contained 7 bases not matched to a gene. CDR3 size: 13 residues. CDR3 residues: CASSYTSGSGEYF. Here the CDR3 DNA reads TGTGCCAGCAGCTATACTAGCGGGAGCGGGGAGTACTTC. The full variable domain, in which reference TRBV5-4 and TRBJ2-5 provide the parts outside the CDR3, is ETGVTQSPTHLIKTRGQQVTLRCSSQSGHNTVSWYQQALGQGPQFIFQYYREEENGRGNFPPRFSGLQFPNYSSELNVNALELDDSALYLCASSYTSGSGEYFGPGTRLLVL.

The rearrangement links TRBV14 to TRBJ1-6, with no clear D. Germline values: CDR1 SGHDN, CDR2 FVKESK. V was pared by 0 bases and J by 9 bases, with 6 bases between. CDR3 size: 13 residues. The CDR3 sequence: CASSQEGSSPLHF. The DNA for the CDR3 is TGTGCCAGCAGCCAAGAGGGCAGTTCACCCCTCCACTTT.

The chain joins TRBV7-8 to TRBJ2-7, with D perhaps TRBD1 (5 bases). The germline gives CDR1 SGHVS, CDR2 FQNEAQ. Trimming removed 3 bases at V and 7 bases at J, with 13 bases between. The length of the CDR3 is 13 residues. The CDR3 nucleotides read TGTGCCAGCAGCTTCCCAGGGCTGAGGGAGCAGTACTTC. Residues: CASSFPGLREQYF.

To note about this clone: Mismatch with germline at one junction end may stem from a read error. The chain recombines TRBV27 with TRBJ2-7, with D possibly TRBD2 on 7 matching bases. Germline V gives CDR1 MNHEY, CDR2 SMNVEV (reference sequence). This CDR3 contains 16 residues. The CDR3 DNA reads TGTGCCACCAGTCTTCTTTCGGGGGGCCGAGGGCGCGAGCAGTACTTC. Residues: CATSLLSGGRGREQYF.

This rearrangement joins TRBV28 to TRBJ1-4; the match to TRBD1 covers 7 bases. The ends lost 5 bases at V and 5 bases at J; junction bases unmatched: 8. The germline gives CDR1 MDHEN, CDR2 SYDVKM. The CDR3 totals 15 residues. CDR3 sequence: CASSAQGEINEKLFF. CDR3 nucleotides: TGTGCCAGCAGTGCCCAGGGGGAAATAAATGAAAAACTGTTTTTT.

The rearrangement joins TRBV9 to TRBJ1-4, with 7 bases matching TRBD1. Per germline, CDR1 SGDLS and CDR2 YYNGEE. CDR3 length: 15 amino acids. Losses at the gene ends were 2 bases for V and 6 bases for J; bases not matched to a gene: 7. The CDR3 region has the DNA TGTGCCAGCAGCGTTTCCGGGACAGCAGATGAAAAACTGTTTTTT. It translates to CASSVSGTADEKLFF.

This sequence joins TRBV5-8 and TRBJ2-1, with 9 positions matching TRBD1. The CDR3 extends over 16 amino acids. V was pared by 9 bases and J by 0 bases, with 10 bases of the junction left unmatched. CDR1 is SGHTS, CDR2 YDEGEE, per germline. The CDR3, as DNA: TGTGCCATTCCGGGACAGGGTTTTCACTCCTACAATGAGCAGTTCTTC. Protein product: CAIPGQGFHSYNEQFF.

CDR3 in DNA: TGTGCCAGCAGCTTGGCCCGGGGAGGGTCTGGGGCCAACGTCCTGACTTTC. This codes for CASSLARGGSGANVLTF. The chain joins TRBV5-6 to TRBJ2-6, with 7 bases matching TRBD2. Trimming took 0 bases from V and 1 from J; bases not matched to a gene: 4. CDR3 length: 17 amino acids. The germline CDR1 and CDR2 sequences are SGHDT and YYEEEE.

This chain's CDR3 is CASSTRGLGLRHGYTF. Here the CDR3 DNA reads TGTGCCAGTAGTACGCGGGGCCTAGGCCTACGCCATGGCTACACCTTC. The chain carries TRBV19 and TRBJ1-2, with a weak D call TRBD1 (5 bases). Deletions cut 4 bases from V and 6 bases from J, with 21 bases between. Germline-derived CDR1 and CDR2 are LNHDA and SQIVND (reference sequence). The length of the CDR3 is 16 residues. Together with reference TRBV19 and TRBJ1-2, the CDR3 gives the full variable domain: DGGITQSPKYLFRKEGQNVTLSCEQNLNHDAMYWYRQDPGQGLRLIYYSQIVNDFQKGDIAEGYSVSREKKESFPLTVTSAQKNPTAFYLCASSTRGLGLRHGYTFGSGTRLTVV.

The chain couples TRBV6-6 to TRBJ1-2, with a weak D call TRBD1 (5 bases). With 6 bases removed from V and 4 bases from J, the gap between germline ends came to 12 bases. From germline, CDR1 is MNHNY and CDR2 SVGAGI (reference sequence). This CDR3 region has 13 residues. CDR3 loop: CASRGPQVYGYTF. The CDR3 nucleotides are TGTGCCAGCAGGGGCCCACAGGTCTATGGCTACACCTTC.

This clone appeared a single time. The chain combines TRBV29-1 with TRBJ2-5; 9 bases line up with TRBD2. V lost 5 bases and J lost 0; bases outside the gene matches: 4. CDR3 length: 14 amino acids. Per germline, CDR1 SQVTM and CDR2 ANQGSEA. Written as DNA, the CDR3 is TGCAGCGTTTGGGCGGGAGGGTACCAAGAGACCCAGTACTTC. Protein: CSVWAGGYQETQYF.

The chain employs TRBV4-1 and TRBJ1-2, with TRBD1 as a possible D gene (6 bases). The germline V and J ends were trimmed by 3 bases and 14 bases, with 16 bases remaining between them. The germline CDR1 and CDR2 sequences are MGHRA and YSYEKL. The CDR3 loop spans 12 amino acids. CDR3 coding DNA: TGCGCCAGCAGCCAGGTTACAGGGCTAGAGACCTTC. Amino acid sequence: CASSQVTGLETF.

The genes are TRBV11-2 and TRBJ2-5; maybe TRBD2 (5 bases). V was pared by 5 bases and J by 4 bases, with 14 bases between. This CDR3 is 14 amino acids long. Looked up from germline, CDR1 is SGHAT and CDR2 is FQNNGV. CDR3 coding DNA: TGTGCCAGCAGCCCAAGGGCTAGCCGAGAGACCCAGTACTTC. Amino acid sequence: CASSPRASRETQYF.

J is TRBJ2-1 and V is TRBV18; 8 bases map to TRBD2. The V gene's germline CDR1 is KGHSH and CDR2 LQKENI. The J segment lost 4 bases and the V segment lost 3 bases, leaving 5 bases of the junction unmatched. CDR3 size: 15 residues. This CDR3 reads CASSPAAGVYNEQFF. The CDR3 region has the DNA TGTGCCAGCTCACCGGCAGCGGGGGTTTACAATGAGCAGTTCTTC.